The 16 T cell receptor beta chains presented below share a single source sample, sequenced in a study of T cell responses to AZD1222 COVID-19 vaccine. Data came from immunoSEQ multiplex PCR; TCRdb stores just in-frame clones and leaves some out. The top ten hold around 5% of the sample, which has roughly 100,000 clones, 82% seen once. Sequencing was performed on peripheral blood, taken on day 0 of AZD1222 vaccination. All receptors come from an adult in good health.

This chain links TRBV9 with TRBJ1-2; TRBD1 agrees at 7 bases. The V segment lost 9 bases and the J segment 7 bases; nucleotides outside the gene matches: 3. Germline assignment: CDR1 SGDLS and CDR2 YYNGEE. This CDR3 comprises 10 residues. The chain's CDR3 is CATGGGGYTF. For the CDR3, the DNA is TGTGCCACAGGGGGGGGTGGCTACACCTTC.

V is TRBV9 and J is TRBJ2-7; perhaps TRBD1 as D (6 bases). The length of the CDR3 is 14 residues. Germline CDR1 and CDR2: SGDLS and YYNGEE. The V gene lost 4 bases and the J gene lost 2 bases, with 13 bases spanning the gap. The chain's CDR3 is CASSPQDRAYEQYF. DNA of the CDR3: TGTGCCAGCAGCCCACAGGACAGAGCCTACGAGCAGTACTTC.

The genes are TRBV2 and TRBJ1-1, with D possibly TRBD1 on 6 matching bases. The CDR3 consists of 13 residues. V lost 6 bases and J lost 4, with 12 bases in between. Germline V CDR1 and CDR2: SNHLY, FYNNEI. The CDR3, as DNA: TGTGCCAGCAGGGAACAGGGCGGCACTGAAGCTTTCTTT. Translating gives CASREQGGTEAFF. Filled out from reference TRBV2 and TRBJ1-1, the complete variable domain reads EPEVTQTPSHQVTQMGQEVILRCVPISNHLYFYWYRQILGQKVEFLVSFYNNEISEKSEIFDDQFSVERPDGSNFTLKIRSTKLEDSAMYFCASREQGGTEAFFGQGTRLTVV.

This chain joins TRBV10-3 and TRBJ2-5; TRBD1 aligns across 7 bases. CDR1 and CDR2 (germline): ENHRY, SYGVKD. After removal of 4 bases from V and 3 bases from J, the junction contained 11 bases not matched to a gene. The CDR3 totals 16 residues. Written as DNA, the CDR3 is TGTGCCATCAGTGGTAAACAGGGACAGTCGGAAGAGACCCAGTACTTC. It yields the protein CAISGKQGQSEETQYF.

The chain has TRBV29-1 and TRBJ1-4; 9 bases match TRBD1. There are 14 residues in the CDR3. Germline CDR1 and CDR2: SQVTM and ANQGSEA. The V segment lost 5 bases and the J segment 6 bases; nucleotides outside the gene matches: 7. The CDR3 sequence: CSVLQTGGDEKLFF. The CDR3 nucleotides are TGCAGCGTTTTACAGACAGGGGGGGATGAAAAACTGTTTTTT.

In this sample, this clone turned up once. J is TRBJ2-3 and V is TRBV6-1; 9 nucleotides align to TRBD1. Trimming at V came to 1 base and at J to 4 bases, leaving 0 bases not matched to a gene. Germline-derived CDR1 and CDR2 are MNHNS and SASEGT. CDR3 size: 14 residues. Written as DNA, the CDR3 is TGTGCCAGCAGTGAAGACAGGGGGCCAGATACGCAGTATTTT. Amino acids: CASSEDRGPDTQYF.

This clone is a singleton in its sample. V is TRBV6-5 and J is TRBJ1-1; D is ambiguous. Trimming took 3 bases from V and 1 from J, leaving 6 bases between them. Germline assignment: CDR1 MNHEY and CDR2 SVGAGI. The CDR3 is 13 amino acids. CDR3 amino acids: CASSYLRNTEAFF. In DNA form, the CDR3 reads TGTGCCAGCAGTTATCTTAGGAACACTGAAGCTTTCTTT.

The rearrangement uses TRBV5-1 and TRBJ1-1; 7 bases match TRBD1. With 4 bases clipped from V and 4 bases from J, the junction kept 7 bases outside the gene matches. The CDR3 contains 14 residues. Germline CDR1 and CDR2: SGHRS and YFSETQ. CDR3 in amino acids: CASSRDRKFTEAFF. DNA of the CDR3: TGCGCCAGCAGCCGGGACAGAAAGTTCACTGAAGCTTTCTTT.

The chain links TRBV28 to TRBJ2-1; 14 bases line up with TRBD2. Per germline, CDR1 MDHEN and CDR2 SYDVKM. J was trimmed by 9 bases and V by 5 bases; bases with no gene match: 12. The CDR3 sequence is 17 residues long. The CDR3 DNA reads as TGTGCCAGCAGTCTCCGGACTAGCGGGGGGCCTAGGGCTGAGCAGTTCTTC. This encodes CASSLRTSGGPRAEQFF.

The CDR3 region has the DNA TGTGCCAGCCGCGGAGTCCGAAAACTGTTTTTT. This sequence encodes CASRGVRKLFF. The V gene is TRBV12-3 or TRBV12-4, the J gene TRBJ1-4, with D uncertain. This CDR3 has 11 residues. V lost 8 bases and J 10 bases, leaving 11 bases between the germline ends.

The chain joins TRBV7-9 to TRBJ2-3, with D possibly being TRBD2 (5 bases). This CDR3 is 15 amino acids long. Trimming shortened V by 3 bases and J by 1 base, and 11 bases separated the two germline ends. In germline, CDR1 is SEHNR, CDR2 FQNEAQ (reference sequence). The CDR3 sequence: CASSFASGGTDTQYF. CDR3 DNA: TGTGCCAGCAGCTTCGCCAGCGGAGGCACAGATACGCAGTATTTT.

The chain carries TRBV4-3 and TRBJ2-3; D remains ambiguous. Trimming took 1 base from V and 2 from J, leaving 4 bases between them. The CDR3 is made up of 13 amino acids. The germline V gene has CDR1 LGHNA and CDR2 YSLEER. Here the CDR3 DNA reads TGCGCCAGCAGCCAAGCTTACACAGATACGCAGTATTTT. Its translation: CASSQAYTDTQYF.

This clone was counted a few times. The genes are TRBV6-5 and TRBJ1-6, with TRBD1 matching over 11 bases. Unmatched junction bases numbered 7, after V lost 7 bases and J lost 8 bases. There are 15 residues in the CDR3. From germline, CDR1 is MNHEY and CDR2 SVGAGI. The CDR3 DNA follows: TGTGCCAGCATTACCGGGACAGGGGGTTATTCACCCCTCCACTTT. This gives the protein CASITGTGGYSPLHF.

The J gene is TRBJ2-2, the V gene TRBV7-8; 10 bases align to TRBD1. The CDR3 contains 15 residues. CDR1 and CDR2 from the germline V gene are SGHVS and FQNEAQ. The V and J ends lost 4 bases and 7 bases, in that order; junction bases with no gene match: 6. In DNA, the CDR3 is TGTGCCAGCAGCTCAGACAGGGGGCACGGCGGGGAGCTGTTTTTT. Its translation: CASSSDRGHGGELFF.

The J gene is TRBJ2-3, the V gene TRBV29-1, with 8 positions matching TRBD1. The CDR3 extends over 13 amino acids. Germline loops: CDR1 SQVTM, CDR2 ANQGSEA. V was pared by 5 bases and J by 5 bases, with 6 bases of the junction left unmatched. For the CDR3, the DNA is TGCAGCGTTTCCGGGACAGGCCAAGATACGCAGTATTTT. Translation: CSVSGTGQDTQYF.

This clone is a singleton in its sample. The V and J genes are TRBV19 and TRBJ2-1; no clear D. CDR1 and CDR2 (germline): LNHDA, SQIVND (reference sequence). The CDR3 has 14 amino acids. V was shortened by 7 bases and J by 7 bases, with 17 bases between the two germline ends. CDR3: CASKGRLTSNEQFF. CDR3 in DNA: TGTGCCAGTAAGGGTCGACTTACCTCAAATGAGCAGTTCTTC.